This entry lists 4 T cell receptor beta chains sequenced from one sample in a study of T cells in narcolepsy. Generated by immunoSEQ multiplex PCR, the TCRdb table keeps only in-frame clones and is missing some. This table holds tens of thousands of clones, less than 65% found once. The sample was memory (CD45RA-) CD4+ T cells from blood. The receptor source for this set is a human donor in good health.

The chain couples TRBV11-2 to TRBJ2-5; D is undetermined. Germline V gives CDR1 SGHAT, CDR2 FQNNGV. The CDR3 contains 16 residues. V gave up 0 bases and J gave up 4 bases, with 15 bases separating them. CDR3 in DNA: TGTGCCAGCAGCTTAGAGTTAATGGTTCTGGGAGAGACCCAGTACTTC. Translating it yields CASSLELMVLGETQYF.

The chain is built from TRBV29-1 and TRBJ2-2; 7 positions match TRBD2. Trimming removed 5 bases from V and 5 bases from J; junction bases left unmatched: 5. Germline V lookup: CDR1 SQVTM, CDR2 ANQGSEA. The CDR3 covers 13 residues. CDR3 coding DNA: TGCAGCGTTAGTTCCGGGGGGACCGGGGAGCTGTTTTTT. Protein: CSVSSGGTGELFF.

This clone has a single count. The V and J genes are TRBV2 and TRBJ1-1, with D perhaps matching TRBD1 (6 bases). CDR3 size: 13 residues. V lost 5 bases, J lost 4 bases, and 11 bases lay in between. The germline gives CDR1 SNHLY, CDR2 FYNNEI. The CDR3 loop is CASSTGFGTEAFF. The CDR3 DNA follows: TGTGCCAGCAGTACAGGGTTCGGCACTGAAGCTTTCTTT.

The chain has TRBV7-9 and TRBJ2-5; D gene uncertain. CDR3 length: 15 amino acids. Looked up from germline, CDR1 is SEHNR and CDR2 is FQNEAQ (reference sequence). Trimming shortened V by 5 bases and J by 5 bases, and 18 bases separated the two germline ends. The CDR3 coding sequence is TGTGCCAGCAGCCGACCCGGGCCGCAGAGGGAGACCCAGTACTTC. It specifies CASSRPGPQRETQYF.